This T cell receptor beta chain is drawn from a study of blood T cell repertoires in COVID-19. Produced via immunoSEQ multiplex PCR; TCRdb's table is partial and in-frame only. The sample consists of a few hundred thousand clones, 87% of them appearing once. This receptor was taken from a woman aged 18-35 years who had recovered from COVID-19. The sequencing sample was made of PBMCs or T cells enriched from blood (not recorded which).

Written as DNA, the CDR3 is TGTGCCAGCAGTTACCCCCGGGACAGGATCGCGGATTTGCAGCCCCAGCATTTT. Amino acids: CASSYPRDRIADLQPQHF. The V call is TRBV6-2 or TRBV6-3, the J call TRBJ1-5; 8 bases are a match to TRBD1. The junction had 16 bases not matched to a gene; V was cut back by 2 bases and J by 7 bases. This CDR3 has 18 amino acids. The V gene's germline CDR1 is MNHEY and CDR2 SVGEGT.